This T cell receptor (beta chain) was recorded in a study of graft-versus-host responses after intestinal transplantation. This clone came up a few times. This specimen includes other DNA sequences encoding the same CDR3. Germline V gene sequence: CDR1 GTSNPN, CDR2 SVGIG (reference sequence). This CDR3 region has 11 residues. Trimming cost V 1 base and J 3 bases, with 4 bases left between them. Measured with immunoSEQ multiplex PCR; TCRdb has only the in-frame clones, and not every one. The data hold 13,000 to 15,000 clones, with 30% to 40% observed a single time. Responders (approximately 200,000, CFSE-labeled) met approximately 200,000 stimulators that were irradiated and violet-dye-labeled.

This receptor was identified in a human patient who received an intestinal transplant. The chain employs TRBV30 and TRBJ2-7; D is unresolved. Material: alloreactive CD8+ T cells from a mixed lymphocyte reaction culture, obtained before intestinal transplant. Subset reported: CFSE-low proliferating T cells sorted from approximately 6-day pre-transplant mixed lymphocyte reaction (GvH or HvG direction). CDR3 sequence reads: CAWSGVYEQYF. The CDR3 nucleotides read TGTGCCTGGAGTGGCGTCTACGAGCAGTACTTC.